A single sample gave rise to the 6 T cell receptor beta chains below, sequenced in a study of CD8+CD57+ T cells in acquired aplastic anemia. Genomic DNA templated the TCR beta VDJ and CDR3 profiling. Each CDR3 protein gets one entry after TCRdb re-called the reads with MiXCR. In the table there are 150,000 to 200,000 distinct CDR3 sequences, 45% to 55% of which are singletons. Individuals selected for sequencing had exhibited CD8+CD57+ cell expansion on flow cytometry. The sequenced sample was sorted CD4+, CD8+, or CD8+CD57+ T cells (not recorded which) from PBMCs. These receptors were taken from a human donor with aplastic anemia.

V and J are TRBV5-4 and TRBJ1-1; 9 positions match TRBD1. Germline values: CDR1 SGHNT, CDR2 YYREEE (reference sequence). With V trimmed by 2 bases and J by 6 bases, 5 bases remained unmatched. There are 14 residues in the CDR3. The CDR3 bases are TGTGCCAGCAGCTTCCGGGACAGGGAGTCTGAAGCTTTCTTT. As protein: CASSFRDRESEAFF.

The genes are TRBV7-6 and TRBJ2-5; D tentatively fits TRBD1 or TRBD2 (5 bases each). V gave up 1 base and J gave up 4 bases, with 10 bases separating them. The CDR3 covers 14 residues. Per the germline V gene, CDR1 is SGHVS and CDR2 is FNYEAQ. The CDR3 bases are TGTGCCAGCAGCTTAGGGGGGACCGGAGAGACCCAGTACTTC. Protein: CASSLGGTGETQYF.

This sequence joins TRBV20-1 and TRBJ1-1; possible D gene TRBD1, 6 bases. V lost 3 bases and J lost 3, with 14 bases in between. The CDR3 loop spans 14 amino acids. The V gene's germline CDR1 is DFQATT and CDR2 SNEGSKA (reference sequence). The CDR3 DNA follows: TGCAGTGCTAGTCCTGCGACAGGAGACACTGAAGCTTTCTTT. Translating it yields CSASPATGDTEAFF.

The chain carries TRBV20-1 and TRBJ2-3; 14 bases match TRBD2. V gave up 3 bases and J gave up 7 bases; unmatched junction bases: 6. CDR1 and CDR2 (germline): DFQATT, SNEGSKA (reference sequence). CDR3 size: 15 residues. The CDR3 spells CSASGTSGRGNTQYF. CDR3 in DNA: TGCAGTGCTAGTGGGACTAGCGGGAGAGGGAATACGCAGTATTTT.

The rearrangement uses TRBV6-1 and TRBJ1-2, with 10 positions matching TRBD1. Trimming removed 3 bases from V and 9 bases from J; junction bases left unmatched: 4. CDR1 and CDR2 from the germline V gene are MNHNS and SASEGT. This CDR3 has 13 residues. In DNA, the CDR3 is TGTGCCAGCAGTGAGGGACAGGGGATCAGCTACACCTTC. Translated, it gives CASSEGQGISYTF.

The V gene is TRBV5-6, the J gene TRBJ2-3; 9 bases fit TRBD2. CDR3 length: 18 residues. The V gene's germline CDR1 is SGHDT and CDR2 YYEEEE. V lost 4 bases, J lost 2 bases, and 14 bases stayed unmatched. CDR3 sequence reads: CASSTPAGRGGPTDTQYF. As DNA, the CDR3 is TGTGCCAGCAGCACACCGGCCGGGCGGGGGGGCCCCACAGATACGCAGTATTTT.